A single sample is the source of the 10 T cell receptor beta chains below, sequenced in a study of Graves' ophthalmopathy and Graves' hyperthyroidism. The sequenced template was RNA, covering the TCR beta CDR3 region. HTBI primers primed a first-round RT-PCR, and a second-round multiplex PCR followed. TCRdb re-derived calls from the multiplex PCR reads in MiXCR, one entry per CDR3 protein. There are over 450,000 distinct CDR3 sequences in the sample; approximately 15% occur only once, and over 8% lies in the top ten. The sequenced sample was blood. All receptors derive from a woman in her twenties or thirties with Graves' ophthalmopathy.

This clonotype was seen ten or more times. The CDR3 is CASSYSTWDRSYYGYTF. The CDR3 region has the DNA TGTGCCAGCAGTTACTCCACCTGGGACAGGTCTTATTATGGCTACACCTTC. The V and J genes are TRBV6-5 and TRBJ1-2; 8 bases fit TRBD1. Trimming removed 0 bases from V and 5 bases from J; junction bases left unmatched: 11. This CDR3 is built from 17 residues. The germline V gene has CDR1 MNHEY and CDR2 SVGAGI.

As concerns this clonotype: A clone one base away is much larger, so this may be a read error. This chain connects TRBV19 to TRBJ1-5; TRBD1 is a possible D gene (6 bases). The germline V and J ends were trimmed by 10 bases and 4 bases, with 17 bases remaining between them. Germline CDR1 reads LNHDA; CDR2 reads SQIVND (reference sequence). This CDR3 comprises 14 residues. CDR3 DNA: TGTGCCATCGCAGCCTCGGACAGAAATCAGCCCCAGCATTTT. It specifies CAIAASDRNQPQHF.

This clonotype was observed many times. The rearrangement joins TRBV6-1 to TRBJ2-7, with D perhaps matching TRBD1 (6 bases). The length of the CDR3 is 15 residues. V lost 6 bases, J lost 0 bases, and 15 bases lay in between. The V gene's germline CDR1 is MNHNS and CDR2 SASEGT. The CDR3 sequence is CASSLIRDNSYEQYF. CDR3 sequence (DNA): TGTGCCAGCAGCCTCATCCGGGACAACTCCTACGAGCAGTACTTC.

This clonotype was observed at least ten times. CDR3 region: CASSFRRPEQYF. CDR3 nucleotides: TGTGCCAGCAGTTTTCGCAGGCCCGAGCAGTACTTC. The chain uses TRBV12-3 or TRBV12-4 and TRBJ2-7; D is ambiguous. Between the trimmed V and J ends, which lost 3 bases and 6 bases, there was a span of 9 bases. This CDR3 contains 12 residues.

This clonotype was detected ten times or more. V gene TRBV6-5 combines with J gene TRBJ2-7; no clear D gene. The CDR3 loop spans 14 amino acids. V gave up 5 bases and J gave up 1 base, with 12 bases separating them. CDR1 is MNHEY and CDR2 is SVGAGI in the germline V gene. CDR3 nucleotides: TGTGCCAGCAGTCCCCGGACGACTTCCTACGAGCAGTACTTC. Its protein is CASSPRTTSYEQYF.

This clonotype was detected many times. The CDR3 sequence is CASSSGYVNTEAFF. Written as DNA, the CDR3 is TGCGCCAGCAGCTCGGGATATGTGAACACTGAAGCTTTCTTT. The chain joins TRBV5-1 to TRBJ1-1; no reliable D call. Germline V CDR1 and CDR2: SGHRS, YFSETQ. Between the trimmed V and J ends, which lost 3 bases and 0 bases, there was a span of 9 bases. CDR3 length: 14 amino acids.

This rearrangement joins TRBV12-5 to TRBJ1-1, with a tentative D call TRBD1 (5 bases). Germline loops: CDR1 LGHNT, CDR2 FRNRAP. The CDR3 is 14 residues long. Trimming cost V 4 bases and J 6 bases, with 15 bases left between them. The CDR3, as DNA: TGTGCTAGTGGTTCTTCGGGGACCGGGGCTGAAGCTTTCTTT. Its protein product is CASGSSGTGAEAFF.

The CDR3 is CASSQDRSGGLRYEQYF. The CDR3 coding sequence is TGTGCCAGCAGCCAAGATAGGAGCGGGGGCCTAAGATACGAGCAGTACTTC. The J gene is TRBJ2-7, the V gene TRBV3-1; 8 positions match TRBD2. Germline lookup yields CDR1 LGHDT and CDR2 YNNKEL (reference sequence). The ends lost 0 bases at V and 4 bases at J; junction bases unmatched: 11. The CDR3 is made up of 17 amino acids.

This clonotype was counted ten times or more. This sequence joins TRBV5-1 and TRBJ1-1, with D possibly matching TRBD1 (6 bases). Trimming cost V 5 bases and J 1 base, with 21 bases left between them. Germline CDR1 and CDR2: SGHRS and YFSETQ. The CDR3 extends over 17 amino acids. CDR3 DNA: TGCGCCAGCAGTTTAACTAAGGGACAAGGGTCGAACACTGAAGCTTTCTTT. It yields the protein CASSLTKGQGSNTEAFF. Full variable domain (missing parts from reference TRBV5-1 and TRBJ1-1): KAGVTQTPRYLIKTRGQQVTLSCSPISGHRSVSWYQQTPGQGLQFLFEYFSETQRNKGNFPGRFSGRQFSNSRSEMNVSTLELGDSALYLCASSLTKGQGSNTEAFFGQGTRLTVV.

This clonotype was counted at least ten times. The chain employs TRBV20-1 and TRBJ1-2; D ambiguous. There are 15 residues in the CDR3. Trimming pared 6 bases from V and 1 base from J, leaving 18 bases between. CDR1 is DFQATT and CDR2 is SNEGSKA in the germline V gene (reference sequence). The CDR3: CSARSLVSHNYGYTF. Written as DNA, the CDR3 is TGCAGTGCGCGGTCCCTTGTCAGTCATAACTATGGCTACACCTTC.